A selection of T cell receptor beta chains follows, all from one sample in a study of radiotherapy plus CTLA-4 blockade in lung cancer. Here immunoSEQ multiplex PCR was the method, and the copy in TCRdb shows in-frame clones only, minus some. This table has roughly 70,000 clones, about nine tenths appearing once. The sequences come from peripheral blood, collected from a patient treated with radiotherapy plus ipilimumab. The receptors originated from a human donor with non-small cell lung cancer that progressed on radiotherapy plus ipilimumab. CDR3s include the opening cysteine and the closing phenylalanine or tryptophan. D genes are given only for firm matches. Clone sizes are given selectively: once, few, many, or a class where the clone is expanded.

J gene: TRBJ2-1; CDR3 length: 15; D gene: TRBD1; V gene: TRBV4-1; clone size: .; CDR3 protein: CASSHRTGGFDEQFF; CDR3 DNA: TGCGCCAGCAGCCATAGGACAGGTGGGTTCGATGAGCAGTTCTTC
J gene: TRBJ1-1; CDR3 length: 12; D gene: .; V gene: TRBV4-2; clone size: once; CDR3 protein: CASSQGYTEAFF; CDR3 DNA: TGTGCCAGCAGCCAGGGGTACACTGAAGCTTTCTTT
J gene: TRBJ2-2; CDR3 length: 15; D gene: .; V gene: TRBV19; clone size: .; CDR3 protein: CASRGTFLNTGELFF; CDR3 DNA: TGTGCCAGTAGGGGGACATTCCTCAACACCGGGGAGCTGTTTTTT
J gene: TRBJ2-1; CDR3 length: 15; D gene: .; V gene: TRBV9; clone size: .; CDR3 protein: CASSGGGSSYNEQFF; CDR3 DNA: TGTGCCAGCAGCGGAGGAGGAAGCTCCTACAATGAGCAGTTCTTC
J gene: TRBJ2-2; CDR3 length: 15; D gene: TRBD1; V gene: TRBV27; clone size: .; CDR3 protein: CASSPDRGPTGELFF; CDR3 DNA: TGTGCCAGCAGTCCGGACAGGGGGCCCACCGGGGAGCTGTTTTTT
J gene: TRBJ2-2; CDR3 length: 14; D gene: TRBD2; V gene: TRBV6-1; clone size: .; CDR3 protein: CASSVAGGTGELFF; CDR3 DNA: TGTGCCAGCAGCGTCGCGGGGGGCACCGGGGAGCTGTTTTTT
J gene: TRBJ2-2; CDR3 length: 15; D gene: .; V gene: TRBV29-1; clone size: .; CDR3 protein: CSVDGRNGLTGELFF; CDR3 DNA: TGCAGCGTTGATGGCAGGAACGGGCTCACCGGGGAGCTGTTTTTT
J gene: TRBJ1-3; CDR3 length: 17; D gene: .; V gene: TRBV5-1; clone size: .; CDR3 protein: CASSWVTFGAPGNTIYF; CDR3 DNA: TGCGCCAGCAGCTGGGTGACGTTCGGGGCGCCTGGAAACACCATATATTTT
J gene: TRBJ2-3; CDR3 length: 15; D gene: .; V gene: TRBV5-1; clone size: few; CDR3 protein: CASSFVQGGTDTQYF; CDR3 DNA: TGCGCCAGCAGCTTTGTGCAGGGGGGTACAGATACGCAGTATTTT
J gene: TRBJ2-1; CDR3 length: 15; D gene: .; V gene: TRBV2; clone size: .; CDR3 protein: CASSGRDRSYNEQFF; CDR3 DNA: TGTGCCAGCAGTGGGCGGGACCGCTCCTACAATGAGCAGTTCTTC
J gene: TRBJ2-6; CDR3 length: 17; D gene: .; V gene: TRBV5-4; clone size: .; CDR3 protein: CASSSPFLSSGANVLTF; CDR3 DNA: TGTGCCAGCAGTTCCCCCTTCCTGAGCTCTGGGGCCAACGTCCTGACTTTC
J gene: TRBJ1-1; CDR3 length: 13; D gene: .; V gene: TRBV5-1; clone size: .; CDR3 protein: CASSTNKNTEAFF; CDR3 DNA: TGCGCCAGCAGCACTAACAAGAACACTGAAGCTTTCTTT
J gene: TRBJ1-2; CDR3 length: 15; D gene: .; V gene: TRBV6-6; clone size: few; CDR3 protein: CASTPKPDSNYGYTF; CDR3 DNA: TGTGCCAGCACCCCAAAGCCGGACAGCAACTATGGCTACACCTTC
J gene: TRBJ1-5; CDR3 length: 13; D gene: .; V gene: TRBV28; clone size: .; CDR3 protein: CASSLQGYQPQHF; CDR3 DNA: TGTGCCAGCAGTTTACAGGGCTATCAGCCCCAGCATTTT
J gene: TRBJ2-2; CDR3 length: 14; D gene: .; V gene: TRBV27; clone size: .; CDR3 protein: CASSTDTGGGELFF; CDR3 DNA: TGTGCCAGCAGTACGGACACCGGAGGCGGGGAGCTGTTTTTT
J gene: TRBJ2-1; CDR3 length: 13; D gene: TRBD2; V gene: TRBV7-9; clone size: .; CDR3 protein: CASSEVAGHEQFF; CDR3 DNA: TGTGCCAGCAGCGAAGTAGCGGGCCATGAGCAGTTCTTC
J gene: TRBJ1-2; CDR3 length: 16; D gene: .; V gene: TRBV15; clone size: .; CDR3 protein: CATSRDRQTDIYGYTF; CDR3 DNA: TGTGCCACCAGCAGAGATCGGCAGACCGACATCTATGGCTACACCTTC
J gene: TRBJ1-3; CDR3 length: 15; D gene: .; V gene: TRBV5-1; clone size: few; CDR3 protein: CASSLGGSSGNTIYF; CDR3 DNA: TGCGCCAGCAGCTTGGGGGGGAGCTCTGGAAACACCATATATTTT
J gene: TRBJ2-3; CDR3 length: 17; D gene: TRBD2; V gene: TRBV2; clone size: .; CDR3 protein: CASSEIGLAGGTDTQYF; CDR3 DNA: TGTGCCAGCAGCGAAATTGGACTAGCGGGAGGCACAGATACGCAGTATTTT
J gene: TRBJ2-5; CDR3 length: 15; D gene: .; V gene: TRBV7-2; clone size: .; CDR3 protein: CASSLIVNSRETQYF; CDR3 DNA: TGTGCCAGCAGCTTGATCGTCAATAGTCGGGAGACCCAGTACTTC
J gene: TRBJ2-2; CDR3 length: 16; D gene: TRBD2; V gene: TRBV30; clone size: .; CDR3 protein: CAWSVLGGSRSGELFF; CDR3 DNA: TGTGCCTGGAGTGTCCTGGGGGGGTCCCGATCCGGGGAGCTGTTTTTT
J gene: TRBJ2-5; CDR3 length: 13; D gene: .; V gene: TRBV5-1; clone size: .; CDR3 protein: CASSSGGRETQYF; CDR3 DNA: TGCGCCAGCAGCTCGGGCGGGCGGGAGACCCAGTACTTC
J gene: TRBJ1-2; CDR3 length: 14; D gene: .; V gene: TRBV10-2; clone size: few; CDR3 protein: CASSESGGEYGYTF; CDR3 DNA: TGCGCCAGCAGTGAGTCGGGAGGGGAGTATGGCTACACCTTC
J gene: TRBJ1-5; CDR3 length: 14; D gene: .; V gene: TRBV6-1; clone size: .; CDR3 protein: CASSSALGNQPQHF; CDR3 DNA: TGTGCCAGCAGTTCGGCCCTAGGGAATCAGCCCCAGCATTTT
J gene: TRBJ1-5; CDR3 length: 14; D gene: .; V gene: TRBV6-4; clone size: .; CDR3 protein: CASSPDGVRQPQHF; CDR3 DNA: TGTGCCAGCAGCCCCGACGGGGTCAGACAGCCCCAGCATTTT
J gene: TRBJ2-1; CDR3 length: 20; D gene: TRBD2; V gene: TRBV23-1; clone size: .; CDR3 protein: CASSPLGTSGSPPIYNEQFF; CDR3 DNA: TGCGCCAGCAGTCCTTTGGGGACTAGCGGGAGCCCACCAATATACAATGAGCAGTTCTTC
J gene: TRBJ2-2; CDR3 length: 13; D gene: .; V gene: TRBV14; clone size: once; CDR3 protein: CASSGFGTGELFF; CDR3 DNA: TGTGCCAGCAGCGGCTTCGGAACCGGGGAGCTGTTTTTT
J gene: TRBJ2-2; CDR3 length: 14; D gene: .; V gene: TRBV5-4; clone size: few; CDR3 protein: CASSPGSDTGELFF; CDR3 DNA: TGTGCCAGCAGCCCTGGGTCGGACACCGGGGAGCTGTTTTTT
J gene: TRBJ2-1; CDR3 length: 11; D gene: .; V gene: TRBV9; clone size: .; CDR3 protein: CASSGEDEQFF; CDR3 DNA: TGTGCCAGCAGCGGTGAGGATGAGCAGTTCTTC
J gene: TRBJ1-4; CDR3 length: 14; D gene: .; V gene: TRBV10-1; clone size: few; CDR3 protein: CASSESVGNEKLFF; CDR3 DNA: TGCGCCAGCAGTGAATCGGTAGGAAATGAAAAACTGTTTTTT